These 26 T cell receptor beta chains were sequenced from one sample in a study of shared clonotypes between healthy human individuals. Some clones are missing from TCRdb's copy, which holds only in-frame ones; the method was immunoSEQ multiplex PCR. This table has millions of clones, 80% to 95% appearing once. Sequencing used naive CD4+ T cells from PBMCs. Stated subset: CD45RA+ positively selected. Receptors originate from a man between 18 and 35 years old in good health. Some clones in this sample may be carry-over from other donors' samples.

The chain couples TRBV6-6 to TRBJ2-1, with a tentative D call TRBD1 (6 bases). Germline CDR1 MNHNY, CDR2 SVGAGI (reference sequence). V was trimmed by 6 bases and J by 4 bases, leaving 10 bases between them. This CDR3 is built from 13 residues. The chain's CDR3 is CASSLQGYNEQFF. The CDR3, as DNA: TGTGCCAGCAGCCTACAGGGATACAATGAGCAGTTCTTC.

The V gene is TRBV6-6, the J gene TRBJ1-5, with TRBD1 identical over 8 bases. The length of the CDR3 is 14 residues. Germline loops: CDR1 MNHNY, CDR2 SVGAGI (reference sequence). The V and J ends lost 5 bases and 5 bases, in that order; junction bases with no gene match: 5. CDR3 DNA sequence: TGTGCCAGCAGTCTAGGACAGGGAGATCAGCCCCAGCATTTT. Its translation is CASSLGQGDQPQHF.

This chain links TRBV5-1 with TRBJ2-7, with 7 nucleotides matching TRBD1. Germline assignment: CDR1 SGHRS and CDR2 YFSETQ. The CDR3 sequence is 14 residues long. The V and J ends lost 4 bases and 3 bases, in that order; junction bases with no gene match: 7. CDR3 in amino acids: CASSQDRVVYEQYF. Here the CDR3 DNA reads TGCGCCAGCAGCCAAGACAGGGTGGTCTACGAGCAGTACTTC.

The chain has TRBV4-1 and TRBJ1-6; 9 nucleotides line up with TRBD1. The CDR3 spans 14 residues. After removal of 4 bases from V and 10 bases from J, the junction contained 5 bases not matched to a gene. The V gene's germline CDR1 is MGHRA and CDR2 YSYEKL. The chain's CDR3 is CASSLGQGGSPLHF. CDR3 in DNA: TGCGCCAGCAGCCTGGGACAGGGTGGGTCACCCCTCCACTTT.

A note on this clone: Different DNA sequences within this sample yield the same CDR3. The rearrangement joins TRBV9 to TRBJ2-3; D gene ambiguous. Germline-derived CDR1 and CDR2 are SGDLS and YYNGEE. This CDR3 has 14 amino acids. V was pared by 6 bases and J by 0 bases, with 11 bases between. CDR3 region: CASNFGTSTDTQYF. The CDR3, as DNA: TGTGCCAGCAATTTCGGAACTAGCACAGATACGCAGTATTTT.

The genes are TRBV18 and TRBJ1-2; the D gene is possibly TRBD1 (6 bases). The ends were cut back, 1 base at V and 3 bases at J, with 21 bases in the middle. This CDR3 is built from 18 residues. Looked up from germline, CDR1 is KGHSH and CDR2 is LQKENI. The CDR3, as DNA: TGTGCCAGCTCACCACAACCAGGGGCGAGAGTGGTCGACTATGGCTACACCTTC. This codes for CASSPQPGARVVDYGYTF.

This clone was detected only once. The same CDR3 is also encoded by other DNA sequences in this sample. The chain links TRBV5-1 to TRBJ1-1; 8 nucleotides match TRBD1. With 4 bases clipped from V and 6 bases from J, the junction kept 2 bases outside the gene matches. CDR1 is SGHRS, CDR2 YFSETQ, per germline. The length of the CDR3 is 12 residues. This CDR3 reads CASSPDRAEAFF. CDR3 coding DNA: TGCGCCAGCAGCCCGGACAGGGCTGAAGCTTTCTTT.

CDR3 loop: CASTQGAGNTIYF. The CDR3 nucleotides are TGCGCCAGCACCCAGGGGGCTGGAAACACCATATATTTT. The rearrangement joins TRBV5-1 to TRBJ1-3, with 7 bases that match TRBD1. The CDR3 runs to 13 residues. Trimming cost V 6 bases and J 2 bases; bases outside gene matches: 2. Looked up from germline, CDR1 is SGHRS and CDR2 is YFSETQ.

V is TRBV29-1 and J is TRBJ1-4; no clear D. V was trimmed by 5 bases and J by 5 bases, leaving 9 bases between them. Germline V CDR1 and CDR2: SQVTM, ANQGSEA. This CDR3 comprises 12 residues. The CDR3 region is CSVRKSNEKLFF. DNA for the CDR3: TGCAGCGTTCGCAAGTCCAATGAAAAACTGTTTTTT.

CDR3 sequence (DNA): TGTGCCAGCAGCTTAGTGCGGCAGGGGGAAGCTTTCTTT. It specifies CASSLVRQGEAFF. This chain uses TRBV7-3 with TRBJ1-1; a weak D match, TRBD1 (6 bases). The germline gives CDR1 SGHTA, CDR2 FQGTGA. CDR3 size: 13 residues. The V and J ends lost 2 bases and 8 bases respectively, with 12 bases between them. Together with reference TRBV7-3 and TRBJ1-1, the CDR3 gives the full variable domain: GAGVSQTPSNKVTEKGKYVELRCDPISGHTALYWYRQSLGQGPEFLIYFQGTGAADDSGLPNDRFFAVRPEGSVSTLKIQRTERGDSAVYLCASSLVRQGEAFFGQGTRLTVV.

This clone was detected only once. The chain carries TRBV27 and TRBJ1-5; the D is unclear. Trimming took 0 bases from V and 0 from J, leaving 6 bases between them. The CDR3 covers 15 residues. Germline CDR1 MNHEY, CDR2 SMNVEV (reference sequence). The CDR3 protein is CASSLSGHSNQPQHF. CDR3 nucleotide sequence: TGTGCCAGCAGTTTATCAGGGCATAGCAATCAGCCCCAGCATTTT.

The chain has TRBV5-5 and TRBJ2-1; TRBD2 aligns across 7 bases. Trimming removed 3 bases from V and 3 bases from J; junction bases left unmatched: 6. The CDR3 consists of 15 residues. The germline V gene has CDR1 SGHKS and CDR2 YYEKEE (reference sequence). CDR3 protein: CASSSTGTIYNEQFF. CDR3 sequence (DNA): TGTGCCAGCAGCTCAACCGGGACTATCTACAATGAGCAGTTCTTC.

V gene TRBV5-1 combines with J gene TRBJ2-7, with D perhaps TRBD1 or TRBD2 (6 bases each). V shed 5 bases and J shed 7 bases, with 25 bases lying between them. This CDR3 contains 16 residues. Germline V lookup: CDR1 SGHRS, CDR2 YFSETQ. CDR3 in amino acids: CASSGGIQGYLREQYF. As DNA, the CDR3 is TGCGCCAGCAGTGGGGGGATACAGGGATATCTCCGAGAGCAGTACTTC. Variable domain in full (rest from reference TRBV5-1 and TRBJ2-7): KAGVTQTPRYLIKTRGQQVTLSCSPISGHRSVSWYQQTPGQGLQFLFEYFSETQRNKGNFPGRFSGRQFSNSRSEMNVSTLELGDSALYLCASSGGIQGYLREQYFGPGTRLTVT.

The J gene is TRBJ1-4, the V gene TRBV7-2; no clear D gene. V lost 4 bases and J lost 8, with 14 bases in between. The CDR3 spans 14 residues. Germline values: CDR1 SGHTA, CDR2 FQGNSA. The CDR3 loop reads CASSSPPKDEKLFF. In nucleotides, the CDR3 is TGTGCCAGCAGCTCTCCCCCAAAAGACGAAAAACTGTTTTTT.

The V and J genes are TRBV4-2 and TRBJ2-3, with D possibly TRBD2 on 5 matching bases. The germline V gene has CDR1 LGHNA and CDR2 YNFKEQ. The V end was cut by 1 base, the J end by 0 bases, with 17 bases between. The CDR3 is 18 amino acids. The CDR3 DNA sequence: TGTGCCAGCAGCCAAGTTATAGGAGCGGATACTAGCACAGATACGCAGTATTTT. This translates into CASSQVIGADTSTDTQYF.

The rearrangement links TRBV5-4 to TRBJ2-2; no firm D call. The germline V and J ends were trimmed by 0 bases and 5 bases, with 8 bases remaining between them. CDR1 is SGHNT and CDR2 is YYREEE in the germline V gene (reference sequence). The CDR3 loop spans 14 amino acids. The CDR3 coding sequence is TGTGCCAGCAGCTTGGCCACAAGAACCGGGGAGCTGTTTTTT. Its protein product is CASSLATRTGELFF. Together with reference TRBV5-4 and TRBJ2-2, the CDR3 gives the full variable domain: ETGVTQSPTHLIKTRGQQVTLRCSSQSGHNTVSWYQQALGQGPQFIFQYYREEENGRGNFPPRFSGLQFPNYSSELNVNALELDDSALYLCASSLATRTGELFFGEGSRLTVL.

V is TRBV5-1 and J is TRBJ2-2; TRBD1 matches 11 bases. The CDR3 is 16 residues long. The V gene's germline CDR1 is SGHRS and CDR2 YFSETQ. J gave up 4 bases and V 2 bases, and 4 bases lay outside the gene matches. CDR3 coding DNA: TGCGCCAGCAGCTTTTCCGGGACAGGGGGCACCGGGGAGCTGTTTTTT. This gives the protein CASSFSGTGGTGELFF.

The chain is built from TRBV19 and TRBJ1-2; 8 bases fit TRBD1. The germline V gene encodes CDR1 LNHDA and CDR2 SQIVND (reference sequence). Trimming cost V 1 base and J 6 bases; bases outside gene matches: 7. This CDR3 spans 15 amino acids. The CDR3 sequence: CASSIGQGTEDGYTF. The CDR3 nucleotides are TGTGCCAGTAGTATAGGACAGGGGACTGAGGATGGCTACACCTTC. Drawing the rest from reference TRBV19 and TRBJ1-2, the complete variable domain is DGGITQSPKYLFRKEGQNVTLSCEQNLNHDAMYWYRQDPGQGLRLIYYSQIVNDFQKGDIAEGYSVSREKKESFPLTVTSAQKNPTAFYLCASSIGQGTEDGYTFGSGTRLTVV.

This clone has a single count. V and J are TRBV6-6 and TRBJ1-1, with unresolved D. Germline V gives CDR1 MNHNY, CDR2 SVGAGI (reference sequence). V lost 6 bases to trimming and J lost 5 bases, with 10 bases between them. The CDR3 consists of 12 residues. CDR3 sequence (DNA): TGTGCCAGCAGACAAGTGAGGACTGAAGCTTTCTTT. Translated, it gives CASRQVRTEAFF.

In DNA form, the CDR3 reads TGTGCCAGCAGCTTGGGATACAGGGCGTCTAACTATGGCTACACCTTC. Amino acid sequence: CASSLGYRASNYGYTF. V usage is TRBV5-6 and J usage is TRBJ1-2; maybe TRBD1 (6 bases). Germline V gene sequence: CDR1 SGHDT, CDR2 YYEEEE. V lost 0 bases and J 0 bases, leaving 12 bases between the germline ends. This CDR3 comprises 16 residues. Together with reference TRBV5-6 and TRBJ1-2, the CDR3 gives the full variable domain: DAGVTQSPTHLIKTRGQQVTLRCSPKSGHDTVSWYQQALGQGPQFIFQYYEEEERQRGNFPDRFSGHQFPNYSSELNVNALLLGDSALYLCASSLGYRASNYGYTFGSGTRLTVV.

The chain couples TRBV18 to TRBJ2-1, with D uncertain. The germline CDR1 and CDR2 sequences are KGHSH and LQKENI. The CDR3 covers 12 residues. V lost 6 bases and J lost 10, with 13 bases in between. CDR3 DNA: TGTGCCAGCTCCCTCCGGACCAGCGAGCAGTTCTTC. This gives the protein CASSLRTSEQFF.

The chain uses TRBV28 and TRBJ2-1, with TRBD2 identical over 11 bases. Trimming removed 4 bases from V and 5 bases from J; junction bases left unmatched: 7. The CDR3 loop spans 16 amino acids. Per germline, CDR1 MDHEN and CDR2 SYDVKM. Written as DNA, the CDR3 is TGTGCCAGCAGTTCGATAGCGGGAGGGCCAAACAATGAGCAGTTCTTC. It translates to CASSSIAGGPNNEQFF.

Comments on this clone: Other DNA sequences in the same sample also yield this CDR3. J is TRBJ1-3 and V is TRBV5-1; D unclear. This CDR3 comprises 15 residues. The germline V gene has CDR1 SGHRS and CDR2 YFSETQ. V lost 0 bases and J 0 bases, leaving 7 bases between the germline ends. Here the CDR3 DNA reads TGCGCCAGCAGCTTGGGACCCTCCTCTGGAAACACCATATATTTT. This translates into CASSLGPSSGNTIYF.

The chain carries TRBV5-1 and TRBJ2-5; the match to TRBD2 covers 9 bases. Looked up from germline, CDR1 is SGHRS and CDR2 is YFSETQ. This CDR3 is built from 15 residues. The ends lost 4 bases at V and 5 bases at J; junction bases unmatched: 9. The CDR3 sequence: CASSPSGTSRETQYF. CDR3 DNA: TGCGCCAGCAGCCCCTCCGGGACTAGCCGGGAGACCCAGTACTTC.

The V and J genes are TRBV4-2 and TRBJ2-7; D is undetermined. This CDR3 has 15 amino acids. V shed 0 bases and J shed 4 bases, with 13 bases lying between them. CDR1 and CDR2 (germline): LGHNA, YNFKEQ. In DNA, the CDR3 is TGTGCCAGCAGCCAAGACTCGCGCGGTTTTTACGAGCAGTACTTC. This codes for CASSQDSRGFYEQYF.

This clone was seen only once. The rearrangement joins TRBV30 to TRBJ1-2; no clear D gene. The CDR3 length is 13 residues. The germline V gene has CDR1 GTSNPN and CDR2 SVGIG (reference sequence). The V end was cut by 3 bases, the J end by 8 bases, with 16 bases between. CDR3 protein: CAWSLRAGLGYTF. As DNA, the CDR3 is TGTGCCTGGAGCCTACGGGCAGGTTTGGGCTACACCTTC. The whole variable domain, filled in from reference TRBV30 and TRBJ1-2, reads SQTIHQWPATLVQPVGSPLSLECTVEGTSNPNLYWYRQAAGRGLQLLFYSVGIGQISSEVPQNLSASRPQDRQFILSSKKLLLSDSGFYLCAWSLRAGLGYTFGSGTRLTVV.